Sequencing of this T cell receptor (beta chain) was carried out in a study of blood T cell repertoires in COVID-19. On the study more broadly: The cDNA or gDNA used as material had been derived from T cells, B-cell-depleted T cells, or PBMCs.

After removal of 5 bases from V and 7 bases from J, the junction contained 9 bases not matched to a gene. This CDR3 has 15 residues. CDR1 and CDR2 from the germline V gene are SEHNR and FQNEAQ (reference sequence). This clone showed up just once. As handled by the study authors: Scientists estimated how many nucleated cells there were by amplifying reference gene primers. Generated by immunoSEQ multiplex PCR, the TCRdb table keeps only in-frame clones and is missing some. The DNA gave D and trimming, while V, J and clone size come from that table. In the table there are around 99,000 clones, about 80% of which are singletons.

The receptor was isolated from a man in his 70s with acute or convalescent COVID-19. The sequenced material came from peripheral blood. The chain uses TRBV7-9 and TRBJ2-4; 9 nucleotides agree with TRBD1. This CDR3 is CASSVSGQGFNIQYF. The CDR3 DNA reads TGTGCCAGCAGCGTTTCTGGACAGGGGTTCAACATTCAGTACTTC.